This T cell receptor beta chain came from a study of regulatory T cells in long-lasting Graves disease. Whole-study context: Antithyroid drug intake by newly diagnosed Graves' patients had lasted under 3 months.

With iRepertoire HTBI primers and Arm-PCR of CDR3 regions, TCR beta libraries were built. TCRdb re-analysed the multiplex PCR reads in MiXCR, keeping a single row per CDR3 protein. The sample has 450,000 to 500,000 distinct CDR3 sequences, around 15% seen once. The CDR3 is 12 residues long. With 1 base removed from V and 3 bases from J, the gap between germline ends came to 4 bases. Germline assignment: CDR1 SNHLY and CDR2 FYNNEI. Time point of the sample: newly diagnosed GD, antithyroid drugs for less than 3 months. The TCR library was made from RNA extracted from PBMCs. To note about this clonotype: What it recognizes is unknown. No conserved phenylalanine or tryptophan is present at the end of the CDR3, so a read error is the likely explanation.

Study-wide results and caveats: Gene preferences differed: TRBV28, TRBJ1-2, TRBJ2-5 in persistent cases.

These records were also assigned to another study, of T cells in Graves' hyperthyroidism and ophthalmopathy. From that second work: The TCR CDR3 first-round RT-PCR relied on the HTBI primer set.

The starting material was peripheral blood mononuclear cells (PBMCs), obtained at new diagnosis, from a patient treated with antithyroid drugs. The chain links TRBV2 to TRBJ2-7; no clear D. The sequence was obtained from a middle-aged man with Graves disease. The CDR3 spells CASSEVGYEQYL. In DNA, the CDR3 is TGTGCCAGCAGTGAAGTGGGCTACGAGCAGTACCTC.